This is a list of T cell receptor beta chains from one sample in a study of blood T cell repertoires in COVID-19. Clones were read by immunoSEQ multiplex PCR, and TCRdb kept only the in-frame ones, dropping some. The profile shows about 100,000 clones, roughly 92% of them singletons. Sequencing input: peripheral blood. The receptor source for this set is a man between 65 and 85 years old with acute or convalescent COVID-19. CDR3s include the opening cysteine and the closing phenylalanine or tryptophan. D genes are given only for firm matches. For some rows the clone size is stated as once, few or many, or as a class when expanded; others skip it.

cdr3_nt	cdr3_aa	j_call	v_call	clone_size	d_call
TGTGCCAGCTCACGCCTGACAGGGGGCCTGAACACCGGGGAGCTGTTTTTT	CASSRLTGGLNTGELFF	TRBJ2-2	TRBV18	.	TRBD1
TGTGCCAGCAGCTTCACTAGCGGGGGTGGGGAGACCCAGTACTTC	CASSFTSGGGETQYF	TRBJ2-5	TRBV6-5	few	TRBD2
TGTGCCAGCGGGTCGACTAGCGAAACCTACAATGAGCAGTTCTTC	CASGSTSETYNEQFF	TRBJ2-1	TRBV6-5	.	TRBD2
TGTGCCAGCAGGACAGAGTGGAACACTGAAGCTTTCTTT	CASRTEWNTEAFF	TRBJ1-1	TRBV12-3/TRBV12-4	.	.
TGCGCCAGCAGCCCACAGGGGGCCTACACAGATACGCAGTATTTT	CASSPQGAYTDTQYF	TRBJ2-3	TRBV5-1	.	TRBD1
TGCGCCAGCAGCTCGCAGGAGAACACTGAAGCTTTCTTT	CASSSQENTEAFF	TRBJ1-1	TRBV5-1	few	.
TGCAGTGCATCTACAGGGTTCGGCTACACCTTC	CSASTGFGYTF	TRBJ1-2	TRBV20-1	.	.
TGTGCCAGCAGCCAAGGGCAGGGCAGGATCAATGAGCAGTTCTTC	CASSQGQGRINEQFF	TRBJ2-1	TRBV14	.	.
TGTGCCAGCAGCTTGGGACAGGCGAACGCGAAACTGTTTTTT	CASSLGQANAKLFF	TRBJ1-4	TRBV5-5	.	.
TGTGCCAGCAGTCCCCCCGGGACAGGGGCGAAGCCCCAGCATTTT	CASSPPGTGAKPQHF	TRBJ1-5	TRBV28	.	TRBD1